These T cell receptor beta chains were read from a single sample in a study of T cell responses to AZD1222 COVID-19 vaccine. Produced via immunoSEQ multiplex PCR; TCRdb's table is partial and in-frame only. The sample has about 78,000 clones; approximately 88% are singletons. The sample here was peripheral blood, taken on day 0 of MenACWY control vaccination. These receptors all come from an adult in good health. CDR3s include the opening cysteine and the closing phenylalanine or tryptophan. A D gene is named only where the DNA matches it firmly. Clone size, where shown, is once, few, many, or a class for clones that have expanded.

d_call | j_call | clone_size | v_call | cdr3_aa | cdr3_nt
- | TRBJ1-3 | - | TRBV7-9 | CASSPRESSGNTIYF | TGTGCCAGCAGCCCCCGAGAGAGCTCTGGAAACACCATATATTTT
- | TRBJ2-6 | - | TRBV3-1/TRBV3-2 | CASSQELGRGSSGANVLTF | TGTGCCAGCAGCCAAGAACTTGGCAGGGGCTCCTCTGGGGCCAACGTCCTGACTTTC
- | TRBJ1-2 | - | TRBV19 | CASRTQNYGYTF | TGTGCCAGCAGGACACAGAACTATGGCTACACCTTC
- | TRBJ2-7 | - | TRBV19 | CASSRGTDRLGQYF | TGTGCCAGTAGTAGAGGAACCGACAGGTTGGGGCAGTACTTC
TRBD1 | TRBJ2-7 | - | TRBV27 | CASRQGTAEQYF | TGTGCCAGCCGACAGGGTACGGCCGAGCAGTACTTC
TRBD2 | TRBJ2-1 | - | TRBV7-2 | CASSLAGGAEQFF | TGTGCCAGCAGCTTAGCGGGAGGGGCGGAGCAGTTCTTC
- | TRBJ1-3 | - | TRBV7-2 | CASSFGFSGNTIYF | TGTGCCAGCAGCTTCGGATTCTCTGGAAACACCATATATTTT
- | TRBJ1-3 | - | TRBV5-1 | CASSDTGSLNTIYF | TGCGCCAGCAGCGATACAGGGTCCTTAAACACCATATATTTT
TRBD2 | TRBJ2-5 | once | TRBV24-1 | CATSDPGTSGAETQYF | TGTGCCACCAGTGACCCCGGGACTAGCGGGGCCGAGACCCAGTACTTC
- | TRBJ2-2 | - | TRBV4-1 | CASSQDVAVRRGELFF | TGCGCCAGCAGCCAAGATGTGGCTGTACGACGGGGGGAGCTGTTTTTT